The next 23 T cell receptor beta chains were all read from a single sample in a study of cytomegalovirus exposure and HLA in healthy donors. With 60 Vbeta and 13 Jbeta primers, the PCR was carried out. Method: immunoSEQ multiplex PCR; TCRdb's copy keeps in-frame clones and lacks some. This listing includes approximately 75,000 clones. Sequenced: PBMCs. Source of these receptors: a middle-aged man in good health and CMV-seronegative.

The rearrangement joins TRBV28 to TRBJ2-7, with 7 nucleotides matching TRBD1. CDR1 and CDR2 (germline): MDHEN, SYDVKM. This CDR3 region has 15 residues. After removal of 6 bases from V and 0 bases from J, the junction contained 8 bases not matched to a gene. The chain's CDR3 is CASSVGTASSYEQYF. As DNA, the CDR3 is TGTGCCAGCAGCGTCGGGACAGCTAGCTCCTACGAGCAGTACTTC.

CDR3 DNA: TGTGCCAGCATGGCCGGAGCCTCTGGGGCCAACGTCCTGACTTTC. Translating gives CASMAGASGANVLTF. This sequence joins TRBV28 and TRBJ2-6; D is uncertain. The CDR3 runs to 15 residues. The germline V gene encodes CDR1 MDHEN and CDR2 SYDVKM. V was clipped by 7 bases and J by 0 bases, with 10 bases between them.

This rearrangement joins TRBV6-5 to TRBJ1-2; the D is unclear. This CDR3 has 15 residues. Trimming left V 4 bases short and J 5 bases short, with 17 bases between. Germline values: CDR1 MNHEY, CDR2 SVGAGI. In nucleotides, the CDR3 is TGTGCCAGCAGTTTCTCTTCCTCCTCGGGATATGGCTACACCTTC. It is translated as CASSFSSSSGYGYTF.

The chain employs TRBV15 and TRBJ1-2; 11 positions agree with TRBD1. V trimming: 5 bases; J trimming: 4 bases; junction bases outside the gene matches: 3. Germline values: CDR1 LNHNV, CDR2 YYDKDF (reference sequence). The CDR3 spans 14 residues. As DNA, the CDR3 is TGTGCCACCAGCGGGACAGGGGGTTTCTATGGCTACACCTTC. Encoded protein: CATSGTGGFYGYTF.

This chain links TRBV5-4 with TRBJ2-7; 14 bases agree with TRBD2. Germline CDR1 is SGHNT and CDR2 is YYREEE (reference sequence). The V segment lost 4 bases and the J segment 4 bases; nucleotides outside the gene matches: 7. CDR3 length equals 16 residues. CDR3 DNA: TGTGCCAGCAGCAAGGAGGGACTAGCGGGAGCGTACGAGCAGTACTTC. Translated: CASSKEGLAGAYEQYF.

The chain is built from TRBV5-1 and TRBJ1-6; D is unresolved. This CDR3 is 15 amino acids long. Trimming took 0 bases from V and 7 from J, leaving 11 bases between them. Germline-derived CDR1 and CDR2 are SGHRS and YFSETQ. CDR3 in amino acids: CASSLDPVRNSPLHF. As DNA, the CDR3 is TGCGCCAGCAGCTTGGATCCAGTCAGAAATTCACCCCTCCACTTT. Variable domain in full (rest from reference TRBV5-1 and TRBJ1-6): KAGVTQTPRYLIKTRGQQVTLSCSPISGHRSVSWYQQTPGQGLQFLFEYFSETQRNKGNFPGRFSGRQFSNSRSEMNVSTLELGDSALYLCASSLDPVRNSPLHFGNGTRLTVT.

The genes are TRBV19 and TRBJ2-3, with D hard to call. The CDR3 is made up of 14 amino acids. From germline, CDR1 is LNHDA and CDR2 SQIVND (reference sequence). V lost 3 bases and J 2 bases, leaving 9 bases between the germline ends. CDR3 bases: TGTGCCAGTAGTATTCTTACAGTCACAGATACGCAGTATTTT. As protein: CASSILTVTDTQYF. The whole variable domain, remainder taken from reference TRBV19 and TRBJ2-3, is DGGITQSPKYLFRKEGQNVTLSCEQNLNHDAMYWYRQDPGQGLRLIYYSQIVNDFQKGDIAEGYSVSREKKESFPLTVTSAQKNPTAFYLCASSILTVTDTQYFGPGTRLTVL.

The J gene is TRBJ1-2, the V gene TRBV15; 7 positions agree with TRBD1. The CDR3 covers 15 residues. V gave up 4 bases and J gave up 8 bases; unmatched junction bases: 13. CDR1 is LNHNV and CDR2 is YYDKDF in the germline V gene (reference sequence). In DNA, the CDR3 is TGTGCCACCAGCAAAAACAACAGGGGCTCGGGAGGCTACACCTTC. Translated, it gives CATSKNNRGSGGYTF.

The chain has TRBV7-2 and TRBJ1-2; D call uncertain. V was trimmed by 2 bases and J by 6 bases, leaving 22 bases between them. The CDR3 covers 17 residues. Germline-derived CDR1 and CDR2 are SGHTA and FQGNSA. The CDR3 DNA reads as TGTGCCAGCAGCTTAAACACTGGAGGGTGGGCAGGAAATGGCTACACCTTC. Encoded protein: CASSLNTGGWAGNGYTF.

The rearrangement links TRBV5-4 to TRBJ1-2; TRBD1 matches 7 bases. The CDR3 length is 16 residues. The germline V gene encodes CDR1 SGHNT and CDR2 YYREEE (reference sequence). Trimming cost V 0 bases and J 4 bases; bases outside gene matches: 9. CDR3 nucleotide sequence: TGTGCCAGCAGCTTGGTTGGGACAGAGAACTTCTATGGCTACACCTTC. Its protein product is CASSLVGTENFYGYTF. Combining the CDR3 with reference TRBV5-4 and TRBJ1-2 gives the whole variable domain ETGVTQSPTHLIKTRGQQVTLRCSSQSGHNTVSWYQQALGQGPQFIFQYYREEENGRGNFPPRFSGLQFPNYSSELNVNALELDDSALYLCASSLVGTENFYGYTFGSGTRLTVV.

The genes are TRBV11-3 and TRBJ2-7, with TRBD2 matching over 11 bases. V lost 2 bases, J lost 4 bases, and 4 bases stayed unmatched. The CDR3 runs to 15 residues. CDR1 SGHNT and CDR2 YENEEA come from the germline V gene. CDR3 in DNA: TGTGCCAGCAGCTTACGGACTAGCGGGCCTTACGAGCAGTACTTC. This codes for CASSLRTSGPYEQYF.

V is TRBV21-1 and J is TRBJ2-7; the table's D call TRBD1 went unverified against the DNA. TRBV21-1 is shown as a pseudogene. The CDR3 loop spans 11 amino acids. CDR3 residues: CVLTGIYEQYF. The CDR3, as DNA: TGTGTCCTGACAGGGATCTACGAGCAGTACTTC.

V gene TRBV18 combines with J gene TRBJ2-7; possible D gene TRBD2, 5 bases. The CDR3 is made up of 13 amino acids. Trimming removed 5 bases from V and 4 bases from J, with 12 bases in between. CDR1 and CDR2 (germline): KGHSH, LQKENI. CDR3 sequence (DNA): TGTGCCAGCTCATCAAGGGAGCAGTACGAGCAGTACTTC. It codes for CASSSREQYEQYF.

The genes are TRBV11-2 and TRBJ2-7; TRBD2 matches 7 bases. The CDR3 sequence is 16 residues long. Trimming cost V 4 bases and J 3 bases; bases outside gene matches: 12. In germline, CDR1 is SGHAT, CDR2 FQNNGV. CDR3 DNA: TGTGCCAGCAGCTACGTCTCGGGACTACCGAACTACGAGCAGTACTTC. Protein sequence: CASSYVSGLPNYEQYF.

The chain has TRBV9 and TRBJ2-7; 8 bases are a match to TRBD1. The V gene's germline CDR1 is SGDLS and CDR2 YYNGEE. V shed 4 bases, J shed 4 bases, and the junction held 13 bases outside the gene matches. CDR3 length equals 16 residues. The CDR3 here is CASSRDSGTGGYEQYF. CDR3 nucleotide sequence: TGTGCCAGCAGCAGAGATTCCGGGACAGGAGGATACGAGCAGTACTTC.

V gene TRBV20-1 combines with J gene TRBJ2-3; D is unclear. Deletions cut 3 bases from V and 3 bases from J, with 4 bases between. The CDR3 is 11 amino acids. Germline V gives CDR1 DFQATT, CDR2 SNEGSKA (reference sequence). CDR3 region: CSASLTDTQYF. The CDR3 DNA is TGCAGTGCTAGTTTAACAGATACGCAGTATTTT.

To note about this clone: One junction end disagrees with the germline gene, perhaps due to a read error. The sample has other DNA sequences that encode this CDR3 too. The V and J genes are TRBV6-5 and TRBJ1-6; D not certain. The V gene's germline CDR1 is MNHEY and CDR2 SVGAGI. This CDR3 comprises 12 residues. The CDR3 reads CASSSLNSPLHF. CDR3 DNA: TGTGCCAGCAGTTCCCTCAATTCACCCCTCCACTTC.

The gene calls are TRBV5-8 and TRBJ2-5, with unresolved D. The V gene lost 4 bases and the J gene lost 5 bases, with 6 bases spanning the gap. The length of the CDR3 is 11 residues. Per the germline V gene, CDR1 is SGHTS and CDR2 is YDEGEE. CDR3 coding DNA: TGTGCCAGCAGCCGTTCGGAGACCCAGTACTTC. Protein product: CASSRSETQYF.

This sequence joins TRBV28 and TRBJ2-7; 7 bases agree with TRBD1. V shed 7 bases, J shed 0 bases, and the junction held 6 bases outside the gene matches. Germline V gene sequence: CDR1 MDHEN, CDR2 SYDVKM. CDR3 size: 14 residues. CDR3 amino acids: CASITGQSSYEQYF. DNA of the CDR3: TGTGCCAGCATCACGGGACAGAGCTCCTACGAGCAGTACTTC.

The chain recombines TRBV9 with TRBJ2-5, with D perhaps matching TRBD2 (6 bases). V lost 3 bases, J lost 5 bases, and 17 bases lay in between. Germline V gene data show CDR1 as SGDLS and CDR2 as YYNGEE. This CDR3 has 15 residues. The CDR3 DNA reads as TGTGCCAGCAGCGCGGCCGGATTAGCGGTGGAGACCCAGTACTTC. Protein: CASSAAGLAVETQYF.

CDR3 amino acids: CASSPTSGAGDTQYF. CDR3 coding DNA: TGTGCCAGCAGCCCTACTAGCGGGGCAGGAGATACGCAGTATTTT. The chain uses TRBV11-2 and TRBJ2-3; 10 positions agree with TRBD2. CDR3 length: 15 amino acids. Trimming removed 5 bases from V and 5 bases from J; junction bases left unmatched: 7. The germline V gene encodes CDR1 SGHAT and CDR2 FQNNGV. The full variable domain, its missing parts supplied by reference TRBV11-2 and TRBJ2-3, is EAGVAQSPRYKIIEKRQSVAFWCNPISGHATLYWYQQILGQGPKLLIQFQNNGVVDDSQLPKDRFSAERLKGVDSTLKIQPAKLEDSAVYLCASSPTSGAGDTQYFGPGTRLTVL.

The V and J genes are TRBV7-2 and TRBJ2-1, with a tentative D call TRBD2 (6 bases). The germline V and J ends were trimmed by 3 bases and 0 bases, with 9 bases remaining between them. CDR3 length: 15 residues. From germline, CDR1 is SGHTA and CDR2 FQGNSA. CDR3 nucleotide sequence: TGTGCCAGCAGCTTGGGCGGGGCCTCCTACAATGAGCAGTTCTTC. Translating it yields CASSLGGASYNEQFF. The full variable domain, in which reference TRBV7-2 and TRBJ2-1 provide the parts outside the CDR3, is GAGVSQSPSNKVTEKGKDVELRCDPISGHTALYWYRQSLGQGLEFLIYFQGNSAPDKSGLPSDRFSAERTGGSVSTLTIQRTQQEDSAVYLCASSLGGASYNEQFFGPGTRLTVL.

In the case of this clone: The sample contains more than one DNA sequence encoding this CDR3. The gene calls are TRBV7-8 and TRBJ1-1; D remains unclear. This CDR3 is 13 amino acids long. CDR1 is SGHVS and CDR2 is FQNEAQ in the germline V gene. V was clipped by 1 base and J by 1 base, with 4 bases between them. This CDR3 reads CASSLGQNTEAFF. In nucleotides, the CDR3 is TGTGCCAGCAGCTTAGGTCAGAACACTGAAGCTTTCTTT.